The 20 T cell receptor beta chains below come from one sample, sequenced in a study of blood T cells in healthy people across ages. Combining a sample-barcoded 5' primer with a J-beta primer mix, a second PCR ran for 7 to 11 cycles. TCRdb analysed the 5' RACE reads with MiXCR anew, one entry per CDR3 protein. The data hold roughly 800,000 distinct CDR3 sequences, with roughly 35% observed a single time. Material for sequencing was blood. These receptors all stem from a man aged 18 to 29 in good health.

Many counts were recorded for this clonotype. J is TRBJ2-7 and V is TRBV20-1; no reliable D call. The germline V gene encodes CDR1 DFQATT and CDR2 SNEGSKA (reference sequence). This CDR3 is built from 14 residues. The V end lost 6 bases, the J end lost 2 bases, and 17 bases lay between the germline ends. This CDR3 is CSAPGSQRPYEQYF. In DNA form, the CDR3 reads TGCAGTGCGCCCGGGTCCCAAAGGCCCTACGAGCAGTACTTC.

This clonotype was observed a handful of times. The CDR3 DNA follows: TGTGCCACCAGCAGCACCCAAATCGGCGAGGTTTTTAAGCAGTTCTTC. It codes for CATSSTQIGEVFKQFF. V usage is TRBV15 and J usage is TRBJ2-1, with D uncertain. Germline V gene data show CDR1 as LNHNV and CDR2 as YYDKDF (reference sequence). Trimming shortened V by 3 bases and J by 11 bases, and 23 bases separated the two germline ends. The CDR3 totals 16 residues.

This clonotype was detected ten times or more. The chain links TRBV20-1 to TRBJ2-3; 11 bases are shared with TRBD2. The CDR3 consists of 16 residues. Germline CDR1 and CDR2: DFQATT and SNEGSKA (reference sequence). V gave up 6 bases and J gave up 0 bases; unmatched junction bases: 8. CDR3 nucleotide sequence: TGCAGTGCCGCAACTAGCGGGGGACCTAGCACAGATACGCAGTATTTT. It yields the protein CSAATSGGPSTDTQYF.

The chain recombines TRBV11-2 with TRBJ2-1; weak D call: TRBD1 (5 bases). The germline V gene has CDR1 SGHAT and CDR2 FQNNGV. V lost 5 bases, J lost 4 bases, and 12 bases lay in between. This CDR3 has 14 residues. The CDR3 protein is CASSTPRQYNEQFF. The CDR3 region has the DNA TGTGCCAGCAGCACCCCCAGACAGTACAATGAGCAGTTCTTC.

Comments on this clonotype: The germline gene is not matched at one end of the junction; a read error may be the cause. The chain employs TRBV6-1 and TRBJ2-5; a possible D gene is TRBD1 (5 bases). Germline V lookup: CDR1 MNHNS, CDR2 SASEGT. The CDR3 has 14 amino acids. The CDR3 loop reads CASSQQVPQEAQYF. CDR3 bases: TGTGCCAGCAGTCAACAGGTACCGCAAGAGGCCCAGTACTTC.

As for this clonotype: A much bigger clone sits one base away, suggesting this may be a read error. As DNA, the CDR3 is TGTGCCAGCAGTGTAGGCAGAAACCAAGAGACCCAGTACTTC. It codes for CASSVGRNQETQYF. This chain links TRBV12-3 or TRBV12-4 with TRBJ2-5; D uncertain. The CDR3 is made up of 14 amino acids. V dropped 5 bases and J dropped 0 bases, with 10 bases sitting between them.

V and J are TRBV6-5 and TRBJ1-2, with D possibly being TRBD1 (5 bases). The CDR3 has 14 residues. Germline loops: CDR1 MNHEY, CDR2 SVGAGI. V was clipped by 2 bases and J by 2 bases, with 9 bases between them. This CDR3 is CASSYLGGNYGYTF. The DNA for the CDR3 is TGTGCCAGCAGTTACCTCGGGGGAAACTATGGCTACACCTTC.

This clonotype was detected only a few times. The chain carries TRBV9 and TRBJ2-1; TRBD2 agrees at 8 bases. The V gene's germline CDR1 is SGDLS and CDR2 YYNGEE. The CDR3 contains 15 residues. Trimming cost V 3 bases and J 2 bases; bases outside gene matches: 4. CDR3 protein: CASSGAGGAYNEQFF. The CDR3 nucleotides are TGTGCCAGCAGCGGCGCGGGGGGCGCCTACAATGAGCAGTTCTTC. The complete variable domain, with remaining parts taken from reference TRBV9 and TRBJ2-1, reads DSGVTQTPKHLITATGQRVTLRCSPRSGDLSVYWYQQSLDQGLQFLIQYYNGEERAKGNILERFSAQQFPDLHSELNLSSLELGDSALYFCASSGAGGAYNEQFFGPGTRLTVL.

This chain joins TRBV9 and TRBJ2-2; TRBD1 matches 9 bases. This CDR3 is 14 amino acids long. CDR1 and CDR2 (germline): SGDLS, YYNGEE. V gave up 7 bases and J gave up 4 bases; unmatched junction bases: 5. This CDR3 reads CASRDRESTGELFF. CDR3 in DNA: TGTGCCAGCCGGGACAGGGAGAGCACCGGGGAGCTGTTTTTT.

The sample holds many counts of this clonotype. The chain employs TRBV20-1 and TRBJ2-3; TRBD2 might be the D (6 bases). V lost 1 base and J lost 3, with 11 bases in between. In germline, CDR1 is DFQATT, CDR2 SNEGSKA (reference sequence). The CDR3 covers 14 residues. The CDR3 spells CSARGRGATDTQYF. The CDR3 DNA reads TGCAGTGCTAGAGGGCGGGGAGCTACAGATACGCAGTATTTT.

The chain has TRBV15 and TRBJ1-6; D is unresolved. The germline V gene encodes CDR1 LNHNV and CDR2 YYDKDF (reference sequence). CDR3 length: 15 amino acids. V dropped 0 bases and J dropped 7 bases, with 10 bases sitting between them. For the CDR3, the DNA is TGTGCCACCAGCAGAGATACAGCCGCCAATTCACCCCTCCACTTT. Protein: CATSRDTAANSPLHF.

The chain has TRBV2 and TRBJ1-3, with D perhaps TRBD1 (5 bases). This CDR3 is 13 amino acids long. The ends were cut back, 8 bases at V and 15 bases at J, with 23 bases in the middle. Germline lookup yields CDR1 SNHLY and CDR2 FYNNEI. The chain's CDR3 is CASRGDPSGNTYF. CDR3 nucleotides: TGTGCCAGCCGAGGGGATCCATCTGGAAACACATATTTT.

The chain joins TRBV9 to TRBJ1-1; 9 bases map to TRBD1. This CDR3 region has 14 residues. Germline CDR1 SGDLS, CDR2 YYNGEE. Trimming at V came to 0 bases and at J to 7 bases, leaving 4 bases not matched to a gene. The CDR3, as DNA: TGTGCCAGCAGCGTAGGGACAGGGGAGAGTGAAGCTTTCTTT. It encodes CASSVGTGESEAFF.

This clonotype was seen ten or more times. J is TRBJ1-5 and V is TRBV15; no clear D gene. The germline V and J ends were trimmed by 1 base and 9 bases, with 7 bases remaining between them. Germline V lookup: CDR1 LNHNV, CDR2 YYDKDF (reference sequence). This CDR3 comprises 12 residues. CDR3 nucleotide sequence: TGTGCCACCAGCAGAGCCGTTTCGCCCCAGCATTTT. Amino acids: CATSRAVSPQHF.

On this clonotype itself: At one end, the junction sequence differs from germline, possibly due to a read error. This chain joins TRBV12-3 or TRBV12-4 and TRBJ2-3; TRBD2 agrees at 10 bases. The CDR3 length is 16 residues. The CDR3 spells CASSSPSGGSTDAQYF. The CDR3 DNA sequence: TGTGCCAGCAGTTCCCCTAGCGGGGGCAGCACAGATGCGCAATATTTT.

V usage is TRBV20-1 and J usage is TRBJ1-4; D gene ambiguous. Between the trimmed V and J ends, which lost 6 bases and 1 base, there was a span of 12 bases. Germline assignment: CDR1 DFQATT and CDR2 SNEGSKA (reference sequence). The CDR3 has 14 amino acids. The CDR3 is CSAIGAGTNEKLFF. The CDR3 DNA is TGCAGTGCCATAGGAGCTGGAACTAATGAAAAACTGTTTTTT.

This clonotype was found a few times. The V and J genes are TRBV5-1 and TRBJ2-1; D may be TRBD1 or TRBD2 (6 bases each). V was cut by 7 bases and J by 9 bases, with 14 bases left in between. The CDR3 contains 12 residues. Germline values: CDR1 SGHRS, CDR2 YFSETQ. The CDR3 DNA reads as TGCGCCAGCGCCGTGGGGGGCGGTGAGCAGTTCTTC. This sequence encodes CASAVGGGEQFF.

CDR3 in DNA: TGTGCCAGCACCGACAGCGTTTACAATGAGCAGTACTTC. Residues: CASTDSVYNEQYF. The chain couples TRBV6-2 or TRBV6-3 to TRBJ2-1, with a weak D call TRBD1 (5 bases). The J call is doubtful: the DNA matches TRBJ2-7 better. The germline gives CDR1 MNHEY, CDR2 SVGEGT. The CDR3 is 13 amino acids.

The chain is built from TRBV6-5 and TRBJ2-5; D may be TRBD1 (7 bases). V was cut by 2 bases and J by 5 bases, with 15 bases left in between. This CDR3 is built from 15 residues. Per the germline V gene, CDR1 is MNHEY and CDR2 is SVGAGI. The CDR3 sequence: CASSYAGGTGETQYF. CDR3 sequence (DNA): TGTGCCAGCAGTTACGCAGGGGGGACGGGGGAGACCCAGTACTTC.

This clonotype has a handful of counts. The chain employs TRBV5-1 and TRBJ2-5, with 7 bases identical to TRBD2. The CDR3 consists of 16 residues. Germline V gives CDR1 SGHRS, CDR2 YFSETQ. The V segment lost 2 bases and the J segment 3 bases; nucleotides outside the gene matches: 10. The CDR3 sequence is CASSFISSGPEETQYF. The CDR3 region has the DNA TGCGCCAGCAGCTTTATCTCTAGCGGTCCCGAAGAGACCCAGTACTTC.